This T cell receptor (beta chain) originates from a study of STAT5B mutations in CD4+ large granular lymphocyte leukemia. Study-wide points: Patient CD4-sorted repertoires looked more clonal than healthy CD4+ repertoires, even without putative leukemic clones. Higher CD4+ than CD8+ T-LGLL clonality might reflect small sample size.

Per the study methods: Lowest detectable productive clonotype frequency was 2.59 x 10-5. Repertoires were generated with immunoSEQ multiplex PCR, while TCRdb's copy carries only in-frame clones and drops some. That table furnishes V, J and clone size, whereas the DNA furnished D and trimming. The sample shows approximately 25,000 clones, about 70% of them seen only once. The germline V gene encodes CDR1 SGHVS and CDR2 FNYEAQ. The CDR3 runs 15 residues. Trimming removed 5 bases at V and 5 bases at J, with 16 bases between. Concerning this clone itself: Its antigen is unidentified.

The sequenced sample consisted of CD4+ T cells from blood buffy coats. The chain has TRBV7-6 and TRBJ2-1; tentative D call: TRBD2 (6 bases). This sequence was found in a human donor in good health. CDR3: CASSPGLQGDNEQFF. The CDR3 DNA is TGTGCCAGCAGCCCGGGACTCCAAGGGGACAATGAGCAGTTCTTC.